Following are 23 T cell receptor beta chains from one sample sequenced in a study of blood T cells in healthy people across ages. Sample-barcoded 5' priming and a J-beta primer mix drove a second PCR of about 6 to 12 cycles. One entry per CDR3 protein results from TCRdb running MiXCR on the 5' RACE reads. The data contain around 1,000,000 distinct CDR3 sequences, 35% to 45% of them singletons. The sequenced sample consisted of blood. These receptor sequences come from a man younger than 35 in good health.

This clonotype was observed a few times. The rearrangement uses TRBV18 and TRBJ1-1; 7 nucleotides match TRBD1. V trimming: 5 bases; J trimming: 4 bases; junction bases outside the gene matches: 4. Germline lookup yields CDR1 KGHSH and CDR2 LQKENI. CDR3 length: 13 residues. The CDR3 protein is CASSDREGTEAFF. The CDR3 DNA is TGTGCCAGCTCAGACAGGGAGGGCACTGAAGCTTTCTTT.

The V and J genes are TRBV4-2 and TRBJ2-4; weak D call: TRBD2 (6 bases). V lost 3 bases to trimming and J lost 2 bases, with 14 bases between them. CDR1 and CDR2 from the germline V gene are LGHNA and YNFKEQ. The CDR3 is made up of 16 amino acids. The CDR3 reads CASSQNHGSTKNIQYF. The CDR3 DNA sequence: TGTGCCAGCAGCCAGAATCACGGGAGCACCAAAAACATTCAGTACTTC.

This chain links TRBV6-1 with TRBJ2-3; no definite D call. The CDR3 covers 14 residues. The V gene lost 6 bases and the J gene lost 2 bases, with 12 bases spanning the gap. Germline V lookup: CDR1 MNHNS, CDR2 SASEGT. CDR3 coding DNA: TGTGCCAGCAGCTACAGCAGAGACACAGATACGCAGTATTTT. Its translation is CASSYSRDTDTQYF.

This clonotype was counted a few times. The rearrangement joins TRBV7-2 to TRBJ2-1, with 9 bases lining up with TRBD2. The germline V gene encodes CDR1 SGHTA and CDR2 FQGNSA. The CDR3 contains 18 residues. V lost 2 bases to trimming and J lost 4 bases; unmatched junction nucleotides: 12. CDR3 residues: CASSLQTSGAGGYNEQFF. CDR3 in DNA: TGTGCCAGCAGCTTACAAACGTCTGGAGCGGGGGGTTACAATGAGCAGTTCTTC.

V gene TRBV20-1 combines with J gene TRBJ1-1; TRBD1 is a possible D gene (5 bases). CDR1 is DFQATT, CDR2 SNEGSKA, per germline (reference sequence). The CDR3 has 16 amino acids. Trimming stripped 2 bases from V and 1 base from J, with 17 bases between. CDR3 nucleotides: TGCAGTGCTAGAAGGGACCCGTGGCCGGAGAACACTGAAGCTTTCTTT. As protein: CSARRDPWPENTEAFF.

This clonotype was seen a few times. This rearrangement joins TRBV20-1 to TRBJ1-6; 9 nucleotides agree with TRBD1. V shed 4 bases and J 3 bases; nucleotides not matched to a gene: 4. CDR1 and CDR2 (germline): DFQATT, SNEGSKA (reference sequence). This CDR3 has 15 amino acids. CDR3 sequence (DNA): TGCAGTGCTACTCCGGGACAGGGCTATAATTCACCCCTCCACTTT. It is translated as CSATPGQGYNSPLHF.

The CDR3 DNA reads TGTGCCAGCAGTGAAATACTAGCGGGTTTTTACAATGAGCAGTTCTTC. Protein product: CASSEILAGFYNEQFF. V and J are TRBV6-1 and TRBJ2-1; 9 bases agree with TRBD2. V lost 2 bases and J lost 4; bases outside the gene matches: 6. The CDR3 totals 16 residues. CDR1 is MNHNS, CDR2 SASEGT, per germline.

The chain employs TRBV7-3 and TRBJ2-1, with 7 positions matching TRBD1. The DNA end favors TRBJ2-7, so the J call may be wrong. The length of the CDR3 is 14 residues. From germline, CDR1 is SGHTA and CDR2 FQGTGA. In DNA form, the CDR3 reads TGTGCCAGCGGCACGGGACAGAGCTACAATGAGCAGTACTTC. Translating it yields CASGTGQSYNEQYF.

This clonotype was counted between two and nine times. The V gene is TRBV7-9, the J gene TRBJ2-1; D gene unclear. Trimming took 8 bases from V and 0 from J, leaving 17 bases between them. CDR3 length: 16 residues. Germline lookup yields CDR1 SEHNR and CDR2 FQNEAQ (reference sequence). CDR3: CASYFRLGSSYNEQFF. CDR3 nucleotides: TGTGCCAGCTACTTCCGTTTGGGCAGCTCCTACAATGAGCAGTTCTTC. Looking up the rest from reference TRBV7-9 and TRBJ2-1 gives the full variable domain: DTGVSQNPRHKITKRGQNVTFRCDPISEHNRLYWYRQTLGQGPEFLTYFQNEAQLEKSRLLSDRFSAERPKGSFSTLEIQRTEQGDSAMYLCASYFRLGSSYNEQFFGPGTRLTVL.

In its sample, this clonotype was seen a few times. The CDR3: CASSLEVPLGRNIQYF. CDR3 sequence (DNA): TGTGCCAGCAGCTTAGAAGTCCCCTTGGGGAGAAACATTCAGTACTTC. The chain employs TRBV7-2 and TRBJ2-4, with D possibly TRBD2 on 5 matching bases. V lost 1 base, J lost 6 bases, and 16 bases lay in between. Germline V gene lookup returns CDR1 SGHTA and CDR2 FQGNSA. There are 16 residues in the CDR3.

Turning to this clonotype: The junction shows a germline mismatch at one end, possibly a read error. This chain joins TRBV20-1 and TRBJ1-6, with TRBD1 matching over 7 bases. Germline V gene data show CDR1 as DFQATT and CDR2 as SNEGSKA (reference sequence). The CDR3 consists of 13 residues. CDR3 in DNA: TGCAGTGCTAGGGGACAGTTCGTTTCACCCCCCCACTTT. Translated, it gives CSARGQFVSPPHF.

The rearrangement joins TRBV5-1 to TRBJ1-2; no clear D gene. The CDR3 runs to 16 residues. From germline, CDR1 is SGHRS and CDR2 YFSETQ. Between the trimmed V and J ends, which lost 0 bases and 5 bases, there was a span of 17 bases. CDR3 loop: CASSLGDDHMPYGYTF. For the CDR3, the DNA is TGCGCCAGCAGCTTGGGGGATGATCATATGCCGTATGGCTACACCTTC.

The chain uses TRBV20-1 and TRBJ1-4, with D tentatively TRBD1 (5 bases). From germline, CDR1 is DFQATT and CDR2 SNEGSKA (reference sequence). Deletions cut 3 bases from V and 8 bases from J, with 16 bases between. There are 14 residues in the CDR3. CDR3 nucleotides: TGCAGTGCTAGTCGGGGCAGTGCGGGAGAAAAACTGTTTTTT. Translating gives CSASRGSAGEKLFF.

V gene TRBV7-9 combines with J gene TRBJ1-2; D uncertain. This CDR3 comprises 15 residues. Trimming shortened V by 5 bases and J by 3 bases, and 16 bases separated the two germline ends. Germline V lookup: CDR1 SEHNR, CDR2 FQNEAQ (reference sequence). CDR3 DNA sequence: TGTGCCAGCAGCCCCCAACACGGAGTCGACTATGGCTACACCTTC. It is translated as CASSPQHGVDYGYTF.

The count of this clonotype is one. The CDR3 nucleotides are TGTGCCAGCAGTTACTCACCTCACAGGGAATCCTACAATGAGCAGTTCTTC. Translating gives CASSYSPHRESYNEQFF. The chain employs TRBV6-2 or TRBV6-3 and TRBJ2-1; tentative D call: TRBD1 (6 bases). Trimming took 0 bases from V and 1 from J, leaving 13 bases between them. The CDR3 spans 17 residues. CDR1 and CDR2 from the germline V gene are MNHEY and SVGEGT.

The chain joins TRBV24-1 to TRBJ2-1, with D possibly matching TRBD1 (6 bases). From germline, CDR1 is KGHDR and CDR2 SFDVKD. V gave up 10 bases and J gave up 6 bases, with 18 bases separating them. The CDR3 has 14 amino acids. CDR3 DNA: TGTGCCACGAACACGGGACAATGGTGCAATGAGCAGTTCTTC. Its translation is CATNTGQWCNEQFF.

This chain joins TRBV5-4 and TRBJ2-5; D may be TRBD2 (6 bases). Germline V lookup: CDR1 SGHNT, CDR2 YYREEE (reference sequence). This CDR3 is 15 amino acids long. V shed 5 bases and J shed 0 bases, with 14 bases lying between them. CDR3 in amino acids: CASSNGAGHQETQYF. In DNA form, the CDR3 reads TGTGCCAGCAGTAATGGAGCGGGCCACCAAGAGACCCAGTACTTC.

The rearrangement joins TRBV7-2 to TRBJ2-7; 11 bases align to TRBD2. The CDR3 contains 15 residues. The V segment lost 3 bases and the J segment 4 bases; nucleotides outside the gene matches: 5. Germline V lookup: CDR1 SGHTA, CDR2 FQGNSA. The CDR3 region has the DNA TGTGCCAGCAGCTTTACTAGCGGGAGTTATTACGAGCAGTACTTC. Its protein product is CASSFTSGSYYEQYF. Full variable domain (outside the CDR3, taken from reference TRBV7-2 and TRBJ2-7): GAGVSQSPSNKVTEKGKDVELRCDPISGHTALYWYRQSLGQGLEFLIYFQGNSAPDKSGLPSDRFSAERTGGSVSTLTIQRTQQEDSAVYLCASSFTSGSYYEQYFGPGTRLTVT.

This clonotype was counted many times. The chain recombines TRBV20-1 with TRBJ2-5; D not certain. Germline V gene sequence: CDR1 DFQATT, CDR2 SNEGSKA (reference sequence). The CDR3 runs to 13 residues. Trimming removed 0 bases from V and 3 bases from J, with 8 bases in between. This CDR3 is CSARDSLEETQYF. The CDR3 nucleotides are TGCAGTGCTAGAGATTCGCTAGAAGAGACCCAGTACTTC.

This clonotype was detected a few times. The chain uses TRBV7-8 and TRBJ1-3; D not certain. The CDR3 consists of 16 residues. CDR1 is SGHVS and CDR2 is FQNEAQ in the germline V gene. V dropped 1 base and J dropped 6 bases, with 16 bases sitting between them. The CDR3 spells CASSLVRRTDLNTIYF. Written as DNA, the CDR3 is TGTGCCAGCAGCTTAGTCCGCAGAACTGACTTAAACACCATATATTTT.

The rearrangement links TRBV20-1 to TRBJ1-1; tentative D call: TRBD1 (5 bases). Germline V gene sequence: CDR1 DFQATT, CDR2 SNEGSKA (reference sequence). The V end was cut by 8 bases, the J end by 2 bases, with 15 bases between. The CDR3 contains 13 residues. The CDR3 bases are TGCAGTTCCGTGGGACGGATAAACACTGAAGCTTTCTTT. It encodes CSSVGRINTEAFF.

As regards this clonotype: One end of the junction varies from germline; a read error may be responsible. This chain uses TRBV6-2 or TRBV6-3 with TRBJ2-3; 7 bases line up with TRBD1. This CDR3 comprises 13 residues. Germline V lookup: CDR1 MNHEY, CDR2 SVGEGT. As DNA, the CDR3 is TGCGCCAGCAAGGAAGGGGGCCTAGATACGCAGTATTTT. Protein sequence: CASKEGGLDTQYF.

This chain uses TRBV12-3 or TRBV12-4 with TRBJ1-5; a possible D gene is TRBD1 (6 bases). The V and J ends lost 6 bases and 3 bases respectively, with 21 bases between them. The CDR3 totals 17 residues. CDR3 sequence: CASSSTQGGGNNQPQHF. The DNA of the CDR3 is TGTGCCAGCAGCTCTACACAGGGAGGTGGGAACAATCAGCCCCAGCATTTT.